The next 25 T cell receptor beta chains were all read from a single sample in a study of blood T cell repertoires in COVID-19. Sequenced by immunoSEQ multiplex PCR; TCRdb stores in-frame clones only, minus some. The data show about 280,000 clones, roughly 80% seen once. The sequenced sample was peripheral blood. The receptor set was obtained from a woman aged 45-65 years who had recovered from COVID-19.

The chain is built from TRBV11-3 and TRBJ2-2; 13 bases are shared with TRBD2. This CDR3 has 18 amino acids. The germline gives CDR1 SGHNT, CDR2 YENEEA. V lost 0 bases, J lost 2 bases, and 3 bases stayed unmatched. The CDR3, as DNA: TGTGCCAGCAGCTTAGATGGACTAGCGGGGGCCAACACCGGGGAGCTGTTTTTT. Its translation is CASSLDGLAGANTGELFF. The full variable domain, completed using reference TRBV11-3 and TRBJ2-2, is EAGVVQSPRYKIIEKKQPVAFWCNPISGHNTLYWYLQNLGQGPELLIRYENEEAVDDSQLPKDRFSAERLKGVDSTLKIQPAELGDSAVYLCASSLDGLAGANTGELFFGEGSRLTVL.

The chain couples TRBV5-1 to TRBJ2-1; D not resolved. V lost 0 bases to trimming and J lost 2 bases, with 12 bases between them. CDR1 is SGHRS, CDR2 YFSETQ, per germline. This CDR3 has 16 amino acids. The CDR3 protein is CASSLGQRSAYNEQFF. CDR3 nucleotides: TGCGCCAGCAGCTTGGGCCAGCGTTCGGCCTACAATGAGCAGTTCTTC.

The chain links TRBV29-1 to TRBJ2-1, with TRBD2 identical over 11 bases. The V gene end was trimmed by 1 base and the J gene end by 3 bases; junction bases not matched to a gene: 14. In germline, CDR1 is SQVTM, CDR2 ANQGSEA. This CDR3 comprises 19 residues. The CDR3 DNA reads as TGCAGCGTTGAAGGAACCGGGACAGTGGGGACTAGCGGCTACAATGAGCAGTTCTTC. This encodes CSVEGTGTVGTSGYNEQFF.

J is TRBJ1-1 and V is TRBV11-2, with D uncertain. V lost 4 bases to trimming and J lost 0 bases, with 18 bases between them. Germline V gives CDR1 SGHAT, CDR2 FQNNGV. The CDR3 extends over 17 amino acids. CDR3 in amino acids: CASSSRAGPGMNTEAFF. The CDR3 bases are TGTGCCAGCAGCTCCCGGGCCGGCCCGGGAATGAACACTGAAGCTTTCTTT.

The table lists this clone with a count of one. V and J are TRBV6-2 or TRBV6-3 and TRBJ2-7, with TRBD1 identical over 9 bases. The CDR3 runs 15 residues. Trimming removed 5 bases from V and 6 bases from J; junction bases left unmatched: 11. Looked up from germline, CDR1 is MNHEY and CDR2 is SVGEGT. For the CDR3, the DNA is TGTGCCAGCAGTGACCCGGGACAGGGCTTCGGCGAGCAGTACTTC. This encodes CASSDPGQGFGEQYF.

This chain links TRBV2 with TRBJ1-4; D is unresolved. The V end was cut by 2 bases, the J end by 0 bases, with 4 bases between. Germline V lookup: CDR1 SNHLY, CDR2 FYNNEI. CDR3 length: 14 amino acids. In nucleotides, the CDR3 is TGTGCCAGCAGTGAATTAGCAACTAATGAAAAACTGTTTTTT. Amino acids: CASSELATNEKLFF.

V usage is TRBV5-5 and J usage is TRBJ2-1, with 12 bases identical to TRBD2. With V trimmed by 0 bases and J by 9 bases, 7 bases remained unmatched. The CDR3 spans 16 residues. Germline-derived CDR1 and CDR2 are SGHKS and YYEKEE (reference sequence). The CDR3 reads CASSLGWASGRVEQFF. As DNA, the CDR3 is TGTGCCAGCAGCTTGGGGTGGGCTAGCGGGAGGGTTGAGCAGTTCTTC.

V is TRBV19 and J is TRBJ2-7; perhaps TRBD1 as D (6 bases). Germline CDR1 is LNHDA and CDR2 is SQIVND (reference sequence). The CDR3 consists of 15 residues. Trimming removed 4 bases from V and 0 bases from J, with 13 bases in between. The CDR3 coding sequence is TGTGCCAGTAGTACTCAGGGGACGCTCTCCTACGAGCAGTACTTC. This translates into CASSTQGTLSYEQYF.

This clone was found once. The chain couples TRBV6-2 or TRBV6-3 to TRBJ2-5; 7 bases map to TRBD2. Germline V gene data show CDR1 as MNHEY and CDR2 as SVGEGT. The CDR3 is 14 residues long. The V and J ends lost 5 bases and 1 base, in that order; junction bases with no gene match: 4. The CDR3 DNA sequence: TGTGCCAGCAGTCACCCTAGCGGCCAAGAGACCCAGTACTTC. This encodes CASSHPSGQETQYF.

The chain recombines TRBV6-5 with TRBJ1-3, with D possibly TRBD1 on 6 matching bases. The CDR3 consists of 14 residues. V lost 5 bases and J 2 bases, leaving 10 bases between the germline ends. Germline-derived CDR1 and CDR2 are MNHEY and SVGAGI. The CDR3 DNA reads TGTGCCAGCAGTCAACAGGGAACTGGAAACACCATATATTTT. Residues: CASSQQGTGNTIYF.

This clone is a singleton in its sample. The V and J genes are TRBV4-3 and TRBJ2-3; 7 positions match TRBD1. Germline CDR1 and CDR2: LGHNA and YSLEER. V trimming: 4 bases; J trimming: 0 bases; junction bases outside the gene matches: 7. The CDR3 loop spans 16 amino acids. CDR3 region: CASSRGQATSTDTQYF. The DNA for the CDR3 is TGCGCCAGCAGCCGCGGACAGGCCACTAGCACAGATACGCAGTATTTT.

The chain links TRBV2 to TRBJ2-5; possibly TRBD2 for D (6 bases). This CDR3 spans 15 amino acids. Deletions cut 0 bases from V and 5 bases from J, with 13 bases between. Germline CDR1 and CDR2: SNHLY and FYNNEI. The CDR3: CASSEAPNAGETQYF. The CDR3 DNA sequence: TGTGCCAGCAGTGAAGCGCCCAACGCGGGGGAGACCCAGTACTTC.

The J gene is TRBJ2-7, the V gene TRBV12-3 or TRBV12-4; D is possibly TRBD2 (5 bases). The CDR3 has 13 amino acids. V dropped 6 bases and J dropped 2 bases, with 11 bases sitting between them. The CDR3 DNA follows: TGTGCCAGCAGGCGTCCCGGGACCTACGAGCAGTACTTC. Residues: CASRRPGTYEQYF.

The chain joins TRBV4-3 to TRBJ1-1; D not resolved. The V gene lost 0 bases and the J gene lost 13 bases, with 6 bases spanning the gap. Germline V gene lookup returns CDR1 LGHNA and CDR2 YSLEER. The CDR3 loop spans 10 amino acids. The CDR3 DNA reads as TGCGCCAGCAGCCAAGAGAGGGATTTCTTT. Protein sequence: CASSQERDFF.

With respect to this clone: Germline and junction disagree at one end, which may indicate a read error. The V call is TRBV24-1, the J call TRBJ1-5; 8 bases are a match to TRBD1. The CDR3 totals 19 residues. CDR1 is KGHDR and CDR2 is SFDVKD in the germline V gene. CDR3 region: CATSDFRDRWGYSNQPQHF. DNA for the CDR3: TGTGCCACCAGCGATTTCCGGGACAGGTGGGGTTATAGCAATCAGCCCCAGCATTTT.

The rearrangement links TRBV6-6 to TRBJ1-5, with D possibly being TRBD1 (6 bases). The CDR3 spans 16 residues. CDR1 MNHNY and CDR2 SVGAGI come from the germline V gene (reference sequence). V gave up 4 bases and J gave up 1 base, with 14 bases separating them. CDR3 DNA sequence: TGTGCCAGCAGTTCCCTCATTACAGGGAGCAATCAGCCCCAGCATTTT. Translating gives CASSSLITGSNQPQHF.

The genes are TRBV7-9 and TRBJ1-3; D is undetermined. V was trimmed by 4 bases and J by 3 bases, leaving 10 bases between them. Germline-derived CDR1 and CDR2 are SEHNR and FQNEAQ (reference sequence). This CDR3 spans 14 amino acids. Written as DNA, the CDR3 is TGTGCCAGCAGCTCCCTGCGGGTTGGAAACACCATATATTTT. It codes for CASSSLRVGNTIYF. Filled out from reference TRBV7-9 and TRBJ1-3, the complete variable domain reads DTGVSQNPRHKITKRGQNVTFRCDPISEHNRLYWYRQTLGQGPEFLTYFQNEAQLEKSRLLSDRFSAERPKGSFSTLEIQRTEQGDSAMYLCASSSLRVGNTIYFGEGSWLTVV.

This CDR3 is CASSLGLADYNEQFF. DNA of the CDR3: TGCGCCAGCAGCTTGGGACTAGCGGACTACAATGAGCAGTTCTTC. V is TRBV5-1 and J is TRBJ2-1; 9 positions agree with TRBD2. Germline CDR1 is SGHRS and CDR2 is YFSETQ. Germline trimming cut 0 bases from V and 3 bases from J; bases unmatched to any gene: 1. CDR3 size: 15 residues.

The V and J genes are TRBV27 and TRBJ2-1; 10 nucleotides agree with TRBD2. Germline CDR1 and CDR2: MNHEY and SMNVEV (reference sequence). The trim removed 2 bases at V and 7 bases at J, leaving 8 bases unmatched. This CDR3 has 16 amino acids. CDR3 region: CASSLKVPTSGNEQFF. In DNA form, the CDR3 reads TGTGCCAGCAGTTTAAAGGTCCCGACTAGCGGGAATGAGCAGTTCTTC.

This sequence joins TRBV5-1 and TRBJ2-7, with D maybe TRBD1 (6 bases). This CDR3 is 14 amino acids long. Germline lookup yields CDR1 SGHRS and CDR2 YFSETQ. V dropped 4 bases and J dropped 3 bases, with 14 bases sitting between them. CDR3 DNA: TGCGCCAGCAGCCTGGACAGCCAAAGCTACGAGCAGTACTTC. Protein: CASSLDSQSYEQYF. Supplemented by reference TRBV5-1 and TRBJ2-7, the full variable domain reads KAGVTQTPRYLIKTRGQQVTLSCSPISGHRSVSWYQQTPGQGLQFLFEYFSETQRNKGNFPGRFSGRQFSNSRSEMNVSTLELGDSALYLCASSLDSQSYEQYFGPGTRLTVT.

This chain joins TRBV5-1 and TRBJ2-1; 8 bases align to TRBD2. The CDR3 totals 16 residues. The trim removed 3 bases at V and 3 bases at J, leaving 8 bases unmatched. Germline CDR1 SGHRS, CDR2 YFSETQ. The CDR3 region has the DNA TGCGCCAGCAGCTGGGCCGGACTAGCCGGCTACAATGAGCAGTTCTTC. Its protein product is CASSWAGLAGYNEQFF. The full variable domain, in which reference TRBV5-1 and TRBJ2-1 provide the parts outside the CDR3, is KAGVTQTPRYLIKTRGQQVTLSCSPISGHRSVSWYQQTPGQGLQFLFEYFSETQRNKGNFPGRFSGRQFSNSRSEMNVSTLELGDSALYLCASSWAGLAGYNEQFFGPGTRLTVL.

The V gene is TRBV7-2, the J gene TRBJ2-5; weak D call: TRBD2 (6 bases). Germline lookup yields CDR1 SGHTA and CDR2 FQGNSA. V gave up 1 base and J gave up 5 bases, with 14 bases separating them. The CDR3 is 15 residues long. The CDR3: CASSLGASVRETQYF. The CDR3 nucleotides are TGTGCCAGCAGCTTAGGGGCTAGCGTCCGGGAGACCCAGTACTTC.

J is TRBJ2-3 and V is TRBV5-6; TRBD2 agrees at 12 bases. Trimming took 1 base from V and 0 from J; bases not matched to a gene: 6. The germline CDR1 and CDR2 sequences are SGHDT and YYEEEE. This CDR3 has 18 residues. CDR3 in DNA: TGTGCCAGCAGCTTGTTATCCCTAGCGGGAGGGAGCACAGATACGCAGTATTTT. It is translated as CASSLLSLAGGSTDTQYF.

Written as DNA, the CDR3 is TGTGCCAGCAGTTTATTGACCGCGGGTTCACCCCTCCACTTT. Translation gives CASSLLTAGSPLHF. The chain links TRBV27 to TRBJ1-6; D call uncertain. CDR1 MNHEY and CDR2 SMNVEV come from the germline V gene (reference sequence). Trimming pared 1 base from V and 9 bases from J, leaving 10 bases between. CDR3 length equals 14 residues.

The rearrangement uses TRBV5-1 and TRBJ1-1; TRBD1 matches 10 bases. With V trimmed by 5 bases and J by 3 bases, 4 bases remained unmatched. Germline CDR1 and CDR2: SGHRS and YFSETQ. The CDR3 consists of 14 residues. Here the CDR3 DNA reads TGCGCCAGCAGGAAAGGGACAGGGGACACTGAAGCTTTCTTT. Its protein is CASRKGTGDTEAFF.